Presented here are 28 T cell receptor beta chains from one specimen sequenced in a study of identical twins. In TCRdb, the 5' RACE reads were re-called with MiXCR into one record per CDR3 protein. The table lists about 220,000 distinct CDR3 sequences, around 6.9% of them singletons. This sample also appeared in a second study, on yellow fever vaccine responses in identical twins.

The sample taken for sequencing was memory (CD45RO+) T cells sorted from blood. These receptors came from a woman between 18 and 30 years old in good health.

This clonotype was counted only a few times. The CDR3 DNA reads as TGCAGTGCAAATGACAGGGCTGGGGCCAACGTCCTGACTTTC. Its translation is CSANDRAGANVLTF. The V gene is TRBV20-1, the J gene TRBJ2-6, with 7 bases that match TRBD1. Germline V gene sequence: CDR1 DFQATT, CDR2 SNEGSKA (reference sequence). The CDR3 loop spans 14 amino acids. V dropped 6 bases and J dropped 2; count of bases not matched to a gene: 4.

This clonotype has a count of ten or more. This rearrangement joins TRBV7-2 to TRBJ2-7; D is uncertain. V shed 3 bases and J shed 3 bases, with 6 bases lying between them. The V gene's germline CDR1 is SGHTA and CDR2 FQGNSA. The CDR3 is made up of 12 amino acids. The CDR3 nucleotides read TGTGCCAGCAGCTTCAGCCGCTACGAGCAGTACTTC. Its protein is CASSFSRYEQYF. The whole variable domain, filled in from reference TRBV7-2 and TRBJ2-7, reads GAGVSQSPSNKVTEKGKDVELRCDPISGHTALYWYRQSLGQGLEFLIYFQGNSAPDKSGLPSDRFSAERTGGSVSTLTIQRTQQEDSAVYLCASSFSRYEQYFGPGTRLTVT.

This clonotype was seen at least ten times. The chain employs TRBV12-3 or TRBV12-4 and TRBJ1-4, with D possibly being TRBD1 (6 bases). The germline V and J ends were trimmed by 5 bases and 7 bases, with 14 bases remaining between them. This CDR3 has 14 amino acids. CDR3 nucleotide sequence: TGTGCCAGCAGTAGGTCCCAAGGGGGTGAAAAACTGTTTTTT. It yields the protein CASSRSQGGEKLFF.

This clonotype was detected ten times or more. This chain uses TRBV7-9 with TRBJ2-4; D possibly corresponds to TRBD1 (6 bases). V dropped 4 bases and J dropped 4 bases, with 14 bases sitting between them. Germline V gene sequence: CDR1 SEHNR, CDR2 FQNEAQ (reference sequence). CDR3 size: 15 residues. The CDR3 DNA sequence: TGTGCCAGCAGCTCCGTAGGGGGACGGAAAAACATTCAGTACTTC. This codes for CASSSVGGRKNIQYF. Looking up the rest from reference TRBV7-9 and TRBJ2-4 gives the full variable domain: DTGVSQNPRHKITKRGQNVTFRCDPISEHNRLYWYRQTLGQGPEFLTYFQNEAQLEKSRLLSDRFSAERPKGSFSTLEIQRTEQGDSAMYLCASSSVGGRKNIQYFGAGTRLSVL.

The chain is built from TRBV15 and TRBJ2-1, with D possibly being TRBD2 (6 bases). CDR1 and CDR2 (germline): LNHNV, YYDKDF (reference sequence). V lost 1 base, J lost 12 bases, and 25 bases lay in between. This CDR3 spans 17 amino acids. CDR3 nucleotides: TGTGCCACCAGCAGAGCTCGGCCGGGGCTCGGGGGTGTAGTGCAGTTCTTC. Translation: CATSRARPGLGGVVQFF.

The table lists this clonotype with many counts. The chain employs TRBV3-1 and TRBJ2-2; TRBD1 matches at 7 bases. Germline trimming cut 3 bases from V and 0 bases from J; bases unmatched to any gene: 4. Germline loops: CDR1 LGHDT, CDR2 YNNKEL (reference sequence). CDR3 size: 16 residues. The CDR3 sequence is CASSQTGPANTGELFF. CDR3 DNA sequence: TGTGCCAGCAGCCAGACAGGGCCAGCGAACACCGGGGAGCTGTTTTTT.

The chain has TRBV5-1 and TRBJ1-5; D unclear. Germline CDR1 is SGHRS and CDR2 is YFSETQ. V lost 0 bases, J lost 0 bases, and 7 bases lay in between. CDR3 length equals 15 residues. The CDR3 sequence is CASSLVGDSNQPQHF. DNA of the CDR3: TGCGCCAGCAGCTTGGTTGGAGATAGCAATCAGCCCCAGCATTTT.

The chain combines TRBV20-1 with TRBJ2-4; TRBD1 matches at 7 bases. The V and J ends lost 2 bases and 6 bases, in that order; junction bases with no gene match: 10. The germline V gene encodes CDR1 DFQATT and CDR2 SNEGSKA (reference sequence). There are 15 residues in the CDR3. In nucleotides, the CDR3 is TGCAGTGCTAGATCCGCACAGGGGATAAGAAACATTCAGTACTTC. This sequence encodes CSARSAQGIRNIQYF.

The V call is TRBV3-1, the J call TRBJ1-6, with D perhaps matching TRBD1 (6 bases). Germline V CDR1 and CDR2: LGHDT, YNNKEL (reference sequence). CDR3 length: 14 amino acids. The V and J ends lost 4 bases and 7 bases respectively, with 11 bases between them. The CDR3 is CASSLGQRNSPLHF. DNA of the CDR3: TGTGCCAGCAGCCTAGGACAGCGGAATTCACCCCTCCACTTT.

This chain connects TRBV6-1 to TRBJ1-2; TRBD1 matches at 7 bases. CDR1 is MNHNS, CDR2 SASEGT, per germline. V was clipped by 6 bases and J by 6 bases; unmatched bases: 7. The CDR3 is made up of 13 amino acids. The chain's CDR3 is CASRSRDSDGYTF. CDR3 coding DNA: TGTGCCAGCAGGTCCCGGGACAGCGATGGCTACACCTTC.

CDR3 bases: TGTGCCAGCAGTCTCGGGGTCATTAGCAATCAGCCCCAGCATTTT. It codes for CASSLGVISNQPQHF. This chain links TRBV4-2 with TRBJ1-5, with D hard to call. CDR3 size: 15 residues. V was trimmed by 6 bases and J by 0 bases, leaving 12 bases between them. Germline values: CDR1 LGHNA, CDR2 YNFKEQ.

This clonotype was counted many times. The chain carries TRBV21-1 and TRBJ2-7. TRBV21-1 is classified as a pseudogene. This CDR3 comprises 9 residues. The CDR3 coding sequence is TGTGCCAGCAACTACGAGCAGTACTTC. Translation gives CASNYEQYF.

This clonotype was picked up many times. The gene calls are TRBV5-1 and TRBJ2-3; TRBD2 agrees at 10 bases. The CDR3 is 15 amino acids. CDR1 SGHRS and CDR2 YFSETQ come from the germline V gene. Germline trimming cut 4 bases from V and 1 base from J; bases unmatched to any gene: 3. CDR3 amino acids: CASSERGGRTDTQYF. The CDR3 DNA sequence: TGCGCCAGCAGCGAGCGGGGGGGCCGCACAGATACGCAGTATTTT. Using reference TRBV5-1 and TRBJ2-3 for the parts outside the CDR3, the full variable domain is KAGVTQTPRYLIKTRGQQVTLSCSPISGHRSVSWYQQTPGQGLQFLFEYFSETQRNKGNFPGRFSGRQFSNSRSEMNVSTLELGDSALYLCASSERGGRTDTQYFGPGTRLTVL.

This clonotype was picked up many times. The gene calls are TRBV6-4 and TRBJ2-2; 9 bases line up with TRBD2. Trimming cost V 3 bases and J 5 bases; bases outside gene matches: 7. The CDR3 is made up of 16 amino acids. Germline values: CDR1 MRHNA, CDR2 SNTAGT. The CDR3 region has the DNA TGTGCCAGCAGTGAACTAGCGGGCGAGGGGACCGGGGAGCTGTTTTTT. Protein product: CASSELAGEGTGELFF.

This chain connects TRBV7-2 to TRBJ1-4; no clear D gene. The V and J ends lost 1 base and 8 bases respectively, with 8 bases between them. In germline, CDR1 is SGHTA, CDR2 FQGNSA. This CDR3 contains 13 residues. In DNA, the CDR3 is TGTGCCAGCAGCTTAGACAGCGAGGAAAAACTGTTTTTT. Translated, it gives CASSLDSEEKLFF.

The chain has TRBV6-2 or TRBV6-3 and TRBJ2-7; D remains ambiguous. The germline V gene encodes CDR1 MNHEY and CDR2 SVGEGT. This CDR3 is built from 14 residues. Trimming left V 0 bases short and J 3 bases short, with 9 bases between. The CDR3 DNA reads TGTGCCAGCAGTTACTCGAACTCGAACTACGAGCAGTACTTC. This codes for CASSYSNSNYEQYF.

This clonotype appeared many times. The V gene is TRBV24-1, the J gene TRBJ2-1; TRBD2 matches at 8 bases. This CDR3 is 14 amino acids long. Germline V gene sequence: CDR1 KGHDR, CDR2 SFDVKD. The V and J ends lost 9 bases and 8 bases, in that order; junction bases with no gene match: 11. For the CDR3, the DNA is TGTGCCACCCGAGCGGGAGCCCTCGAGGATGAGCAGTTCTTC. As protein: CATRAGALEDEQFF.

This clonotype was detected many times. The chain links TRBV20-1 to TRBJ1-5; D unclear. The CDR3 covers 14 residues. In germline, CDR1 is DFQATT, CDR2 SNEGSKA (reference sequence). The V and J ends lost 5 bases and 2 bases respectively, with 13 bases between them. DNA of the CDR3: TGCAGTGCTCCCTCCTTGCAGGGCAATCAGCCCCAGCATTTT. Translated, it gives CSAPSLQGNQPQHF.

This clonotype occurred many times. The chain carries TRBV20-1 and TRBJ1-4; D uncertain. Germline lookup yields CDR1 DFQATT and CDR2 SNEGSKA (reference sequence). V lost 3 bases and J 3 bases, leaving 8 bases between the germline ends. CDR3 length: 13 amino acids. CDR3 in amino acids: CSARRSPNEKLFF. CDR3 DNA sequence: TGCAGTGCTAGGAGGAGTCCTAATGAAAAACTGTTTTTT.

This clonotype was found many times. J is TRBJ2-1 and V is TRBV28, with TRBD1 matching 10 bases. Germline V gene sequence: CDR1 MDHEN, CDR2 SYDVKM. There are 16 residues in the CDR3. V lost 3 bases and J lost 6; bases outside the gene matches: 8. The DNA for the CDR3 is TGTGCCAGCAGTTTGAATGTGGGACAGGGGTTCAATGAGCAGTTCTTC. This gives the protein CASSLNVGQGFNEQFF.

The chain links TRBV4-2 to TRBJ2-7; 12 bases match TRBD2. The CDR3 totals 17 residues. Germline V gene sequence: CDR1 LGHNA, CDR2 YNFKEQ. Trimming at V came to 1 base and at J to 1 base, leaving 5 bases not matched to a gene. The CDR3 spells CASSQVPGTSGSYEQYF. For the CDR3, the DNA is TGTGCCAGCAGCCAAGTTCCCGGGACTAGCGGGTCCTACGAGCAGTACTTC.

This clonotype occurred a few times. Germline and junction disagree at one end, which may indicate a read error. The CDR3 DNA sequence: TGCAGTGCTGGTCCCGGGACTACGATCATCTTC. It specifies CSAGPGTTIIF. J is TRBJ2-7 and V is TRBV20-1; 7 bases fit TRBD2. Per germline, CDR1 DFQATT and CDR2 SNEGSKA (reference sequence). CDR3 length equals 11 residues.

This clonotype was counted only a few times. This chain joins TRBV5-1 and TRBJ1-1; D not resolved. The CDR3 consists of 15 residues. Germline V lookup: CDR1 SGHRS, CDR2 YFSETQ. Trimming left V 2 bases short and J 4 bases short, with 15 bases between. The CDR3 loop is CASSFQAPDPTEAFF. CDR3 DNA: TGCGCCAGCAGCTTTCAGGCTCCCGATCCCACTGAAGCTTTCTTT.

This sequence joins TRBV20-1 and TRBJ2-2; possibly TRBD2 for D (5 bases). V was trimmed by 7 bases and J by 4 bases, leaving 13 bases between them. Germline V gene data show CDR1 as DFQATT and CDR2 as SNEGSKA (reference sequence). CDR3 length: 13 residues. The CDR3 coding sequence is TGCAGTGTATGGAGGCAGTTCACCGGGGAGCTGTTTTTT. Protein: CSVWRQFTGELFF.

This clonotype has more than one count but fewer than ten. The chain uses TRBV6-2 or TRBV6-3 and TRBJ1-5, with a possible D match to TRBD1 (5 bases). Germline V lookup: CDR1 MNHEY, CDR2 SVGEGT. The germline V and J ends were trimmed by 2 bases and 4 bases, with 15 bases remaining between them. CDR3 size: 16 residues. CDR3 nucleotides: TGTGCCAGCAGTTACCGGGTGGTGGGGCGGAATCAGCCCCAGCATTTT. Protein sequence: CASSYRVVGRNQPQHF.

Many counts were recorded for this clonotype. The chain has TRBV2 and TRBJ2-2; possibly TRBD1 for D (5 bases). Germline V CDR1 and CDR2: SNHLY, FYNNEI. CDR3 length equals 12 residues. Trimming pared 7 bases from V and 5 bases from J, leaving 8 bases between. The CDR3 nucleotides read TGTGCCAGCAACAGGCGAACCGGGGAGCTGTTTTTT. It yields the protein CASNRRTGELFF.

This clonotype appeared many times. J is TRBJ2-3 and V is TRBV7-9; TRBD2 aligns across 8 bases. This CDR3 has 15 residues. Trimming at V came to 3 bases and at J to 3 bases, leaving 5 bases not matched to a gene. The V gene's germline CDR1 is SEHNR and CDR2 FQNEAQ (reference sequence). CDR3 DNA sequence: TGTGCCAGCAGCTTCGGGGGGGGCCGGACAGATACGCAGTATTTT. Translation: CASSFGGGRTDTQYF. Looking up the rest from reference TRBV7-9 and TRBJ2-3 gives the full variable domain: DTGVSQNPRHKITKRGQNVTFRCDPISEHNRLYWYRQTLGQGPEFLTYFQNEAQLEKSRLLSDRFSAERPKGSFSTLEIQRTEQGDSAMYLCASSFGGGRTDTQYFGPGTRLTVL.

This clonotype was seen at least ten times. The chain couples TRBV20-1 to TRBJ2-1; no firm D call. V was clipped by 0 bases and J by 7 bases, with 7 bases between them. CDR1 and CDR2 (germline): DFQATT, SNEGSKA (reference sequence). The CDR3 is made up of 12 amino acids. The CDR3 coding sequence is TGCAGTGCTAGAGAGGCCCGTAATGAGCAGTTCTTC. It codes for CSAREARNEQFF.